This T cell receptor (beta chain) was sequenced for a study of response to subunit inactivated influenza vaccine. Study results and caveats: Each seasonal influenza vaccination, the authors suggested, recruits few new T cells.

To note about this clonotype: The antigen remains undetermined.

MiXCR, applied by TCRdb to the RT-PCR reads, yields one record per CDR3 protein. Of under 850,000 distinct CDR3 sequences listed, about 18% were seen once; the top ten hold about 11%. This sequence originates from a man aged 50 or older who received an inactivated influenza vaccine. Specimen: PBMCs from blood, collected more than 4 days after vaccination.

The CDR3, as DNA: TGTGCCAGCAGCTTAGGGACAGGGGTATCCAATGAGCAGTTCTTC. Amino acids: CASSLGTGVSNEQFF. The chain carries TRBV7-3 and TRBJ2-1; 10 nucleotides line up with TRBD1. After removal of 2 bases from V and 6 bases from J, the junction contained 4 bases not matched to a gene. The CDR3 is made up of 15 amino acids. Germline assignment: CDR1 SGHTA and CDR2 FQGTGA.